The clone carrying this TCR beta chain was seen only a few times. Antigen unknown. Amplification yielded TCR beta CDR3 regions, with RNA transcripts as the source. Initially, a first-round RT-PCR of the TCR CDR3 employed the HTBI primer set. TCRdb re-called the multiplex PCR reads with MiXCR, one entry per CDR3 protein. The sample contains 600,000 to 700,000 distinct CDR3 sequences, 40% to 55% of which appear only once. These data come from a study of T cells in Graves' hyperthyroidism and ophthalmopathy. Overall study results and limits: Most thyroid clonotypes expanded above 0.001 appeared in blood too. Model-based prediction identified ophthalmopathy a median roughly 6.1 months prior to its onset.

The diagnoses drew upon clinical symptoms, serum thyroxine and TRAb, thyroid ultrasound and orbital computed tomography. CDR3 length: 15 residues. The V end lost 7 bases, the J end lost 5 bases, and 15 bases lay between the germline ends. The germline gives CDR1 LNHDA, CDR2 SQIVND (reference sequence). This clonotype originated in an adult man with Graves' disease, either hyperthyroidism or ophthalmopathy (not recorded which). Sequencing was performed on peripheral blood or thyroid tissue (not recorded which). The V and J genes are TRBV19 and TRBJ1-6; D uncertain. The DNA for the CDR3 is TGTGCCAGTAAGGTTGCCGGAGGAAATAATTCACCCCTCCACTTT. Translation: CASKVAGGNNSPLHF. The whole variable domain, filled in from reference TRBV19 and TRBJ1-6, reads DGGITQSPKYLFRKEGQNVTLSCEQNLNHDAMYWYRQDPGQGLRLIYYSQIVNDFQKGDIAEGYSVSREKKESFPLTVTSAQKNPTAFYLCASKVAGGNNSPLHFGNGTRLTVT.